The 21 T cell receptor beta chains listed next were all sequenced from one sample in a study of CD4+ T cells in melanoma. Using immunoSEQ multiplex PCR, the repertoire was profiled, and TCRdb retains in-frame clones only, with some absent. The sample includes some 12,000 clones, approximately 65% of them seen just once. Sample: cells from a culture (not recorded whether cultured in vitro). Receptors were obtained from a human donor with melanoma.

This clone appeared a single time. The chain is built from TRBV6-5 and TRBJ1-1; weak D call: TRBD1 (6 bases). The CDR3 totals 12 residues. From germline, CDR1 is MNHEY and CDR2 SVGAGI. Trimming shortened V by 8 bases and J by 3 bases, and 10 bases separated the two germline ends. CDR3 DNA: TGTGCCAGCCGCCGGACAGACACTGAAGCTTTCTTT. Its protein product is CASRRTDTEAFF.

V is TRBV6-1 and J is TRBJ1-2; a possible D gene is TRBD1 (5 bases). CDR1 and CDR2 (germline): MNHNS, SASEGT. CDR3 length equals 15 residues. Trimming shortened V by 4 bases and J by 4 bases, and 16 bases separated the two germline ends. CDR3 nucleotide sequence: TGTGCCAGCAGTGCTCGCAGGGATAGTCCCTATGGCTACACCTTC. It encodes CASSARRDSPYGYTF.

The chain employs TRBV5-1 and TRBJ2-5, with 7 bases fitting TRBD1. The CDR3 length is 13 residues. V shed 3 bases, J shed 4 bases, and the junction held 3 bases outside the gene matches. Germline V gene sequence: CDR1 SGHRS, CDR2 YFSETQ. The CDR3 is CASSYRGGETQYF. The CDR3 region has the DNA TGCGCCAGCAGCTACAGGGGTGGAGAGACCCAGTACTTC.

This chain uses TRBV5-1 with TRBJ1-2; D is perhaps TRBD1 (5 bases). V lost 2 bases, J lost 5 bases, and 16 bases lay in between. CDR3 length: 15 amino acids. Germline lookup yields CDR1 SGHRS and CDR2 YFSETQ. Here the CDR3 reads CASSLRKGRGYGYTF. CDR3 nucleotides: TGCGCCAGCAGCTTACGCAAGGGGAGGGGATATGGCTACACCTTC.

This clone was counted a few times. The J gene is TRBJ2-5, the V gene TRBV10-2, with 14 bases aligning to TRBD2. This CDR3 has 15 amino acids. The trim removed 6 bases at V and 5 bases at J, leaving 5 bases unmatched. The germline V gene has CDR1 WSHSY and CDR2 SAAADI. CDR3 bases: TGCGCCAGCAGGGGACTAGCGGGGGTTGAGGAGACCCAGTACTTC. Translation: CASRGLAGVEETQYF.

This clone showed up just once. This chain uses TRBV5-4 with TRBJ2-1; maybe TRBD1 (6 bases). CDR3 length equals 13 residues. In germline, CDR1 is SGHNT, CDR2 YYREEE (reference sequence). Trimming removed 1 base from V and 8 bases from J, with 10 bases in between. CDR3 nucleotides: TGTGCCAGCAGCTTGCAGGGGTTGGATGAGCAGTTCTTC. Amino acids: CASSLQGLDEQFF.

The rearrangement joins TRBV11-2 to TRBJ2-3, with 10 bases that match TRBD2. CDR1 and CDR2 (germline): SGHAT, FQNNGV. The V gene end was trimmed by 8 bases and the J gene end by 2 bases; junction bases not matched to a gene: 10. The CDR3 is 16 amino acids. The DNA for the CDR3 is TGTGCCAGCCCCCCCACTAGCGGGGTTAACACAGATACGCAGTATTTT. This gives the protein CASPPTSGVNTDTQYF.

The V call is TRBV9, the J call TRBJ1-1; TRBD1 matches 11 bases. From germline, CDR1 is SGDLS and CDR2 YYNGEE. Trimming took 3 bases from V and 2 from J; bases not matched to a gene: 6. The CDR3 is 16 residues long. The CDR3 loop is CASSAQRTGGNTEAFF. As DNA, the CDR3 is TGTGCCAGCAGCGCGCAAAGGACAGGGGGCAACACTGAAGCTTTCTTT.

J is TRBJ1-1 and V is TRBV6-5; maybe TRBD1 (5 bases). Germline V gene sequence: CDR1 MNHEY, CDR2 SVGAGI. V was pared by 4 bases and J by 6 bases, with 12 bases between. This CDR3 spans 13 amino acids. The CDR3 loop is CASSLDVGAEAFF. In nucleotides, the CDR3 is TGTGCCAGCAGTTTGGACGTAGGGGCTGAAGCTTTCTTT.

Here the CDR3 reads CASSRPGPGAFF. The CDR3 nucleotides read TGCGCCAGCAGCCGGCCCGGGCCCGGAGCTTTCTTT. This chain links TRBV4-1 with TRBJ1-1; D ambiguous. Germline CDR1 and CDR2: MGHRA and YSYEKL. The germline V and J ends were trimmed by 4 bases and 10 bases, with 13 bases remaining between them. This CDR3 spans 12 amino acids.

The V call is TRBV27, the J call TRBJ1-1; D is undetermined. V lost 6 bases and J lost 0, with 14 bases in between. CDR1 and CDR2 (germline): MNHEY, SMNVEV (reference sequence). The CDR3 length is 15 residues. The CDR3 nucleotides read TGTGCCAGCAGACGAACAGTCGGCATGAACACTGAAGCTTTCTTT. Its translation: CASRRTVGMNTEAFF.

The rearrangement joins TRBV9 to TRBJ1-1, with D hard to call. The length of the CDR3 is 14 residues. Germline V gene data show CDR1 as SGDLS and CDR2 as YYNGEE. Trimming took 0 bases from V and 4 from J, leaving 10 bases between them. The CDR3 region has the DNA TGTGCCAGCAGCGTAGGGAATGGAGTCACTGAAGCTTTCTTT. This encodes CASSVGNGVTEAFF.

The rearrangement links TRBV5-4 to TRBJ2-5, with D hard to call. V was clipped by 4 bases and J by 7 bases, with 20 bases between them. The germline V gene has CDR1 SGHNT and CDR2 YYREEE (reference sequence). The CDR3 is 15 amino acids. CDR3 in amino acids: CASSPVSGLDGTQYF. In nucleotides, the CDR3 is TGTGCCAGCAGCCCCGTTTCGGGCCTCGACGGGACCCAGTACTTC.

CDR3 in amino acids: CASSQEERREQFF. CDR3 bases: TGCGCCAGCAGCCAAGAGGAGCGGAGGGAGCAGTTCTTC. The rearrangement links TRBV4-1 to TRBJ2-1, with a possible D match to TRBD2 (5 bases). CDR3 length: 13 residues. V was shortened by 0 bases and J by 10 bases, with 10 bases between the two germline ends. In germline, CDR1 is MGHRA, CDR2 YSYEKL.

V gene TRBV9 combines with J gene TRBJ2-2; D is undetermined. CDR3 length equals 14 residues. With 3 bases removed from V and 6 bases from J, the gap between germline ends came to 12 bases. Germline V gene lookup returns CDR1 SGDLS and CDR2 YYNGEE. CDR3 region: CASSATRTSGELFF. CDR3 DNA sequence: TGTGCCAGCAGCGCTACGCGGACGTCCGGGGAGCTGTTTTTT.

The V call is TRBV11-1, the J call TRBJ1-6; 10 bases match TRBD1. From germline, CDR1 is SGHAT and CDR2 FQDESV (reference sequence). The CDR3 loop spans 16 amino acids. The junction had 3 bases not matched to a gene; V was cut back by 4 bases and J by 3 bases. CDR3 sequence: CASSSGQGFYNSPLHF. CDR3 nucleotide sequence: TGTGCCAGCAGCTCGGGACAGGGGTTCTATAATTCACCCCTCCACTTT.

The chain is built from TRBV2 and TRBJ1-3; no clear D. V shed 6 bases and J shed 1 base, with 10 bases lying between them. The CDR3 runs to 14 residues. CDR1 and CDR2 (germline): SNHLY, FYNNEI. The CDR3, as DNA: TGTGCCAGCAGGGGCGCTGGGTCTGGAAACACCATATATTTT. This encodes CASRGAGSGNTIYF.

By share of the sample, this clone is medium-sized. The CDR3 DNA reads TGTGCCAGCTCACCATCAATAGTGCGAGCTAACTATGGCTACACCTTC. This gives the protein CASSPSIVRANYGYTF. The V call is TRBV18, the J call TRBJ1-2; D uncertain. Germline-derived CDR1 and CDR2 are KGHSH and LQKENI. The CDR3 runs 16 residues. Trimming removed 2 bases at V and 0 bases at J, with 13 bases between.

The chain carries TRBV6-1 and TRBJ1-4, with D perhaps matching TRBD1 (6 bases). Germline loops: CDR1 MNHNS, CDR2 SASEGT. CDR3 size: 15 residues. The V end lost 7 bases, the J end lost 8 bases, and 20 bases lay between the germline ends. Written as DNA, the CDR3 is TGTGCCAGCAACCGACCGGGGGGCTATGGGGAAAAACTGTTTTTT. This sequence encodes CASNRPGGYGEKLFF.

V and J are TRBV5-4 and TRBJ1-6; possibly TRBD1 for D (6 bases). The V end lost 2 bases, the J end lost 8 bases, and 20 bases lay between the germline ends. In germline, CDR1 is SGHNT, CDR2 YYREEE (reference sequence). This CDR3 has 17 residues. The CDR3 sequence: CASSLMTGFDSDSPLHF. The DNA of the CDR3 is TGTGCCAGCAGCTTAATGACAGGTTTCGATTCGGATTCACCCCTCCACTTT.

This clone occurred a few times. This sequence joins TRBV5-4 and TRBJ1-3; D is possibly TRBD1 (5 bases). Trimming pared 4 bases from V and 4 bases from J, leaving 12 bases between. The CDR3 covers 14 residues. Per germline, CDR1 SGHNT and CDR2 YYREEE (reference sequence). The CDR3 sequence: CASSRDGPGNTIYF. CDR3 sequence (DNA): TGTGCCAGCAGCAGGGACGGTCCCGGAAACACCATATATTTT.